The present TCR beta chain was sequenced within a study of T cells in Graves' hyperthyroidism and ophthalmopathy. Across the study: Before any treatment, at initial diagnosis, peripheral blood was collected.

Study-level points and caveats: Model predictions of ophthalmopathy came a median around 6.5 months before onset.

Amplification yielded TCR beta CDR3 regions, with RNA transcripts as the source. RT-PCR in the first round (using the HTBI primer set) targeted the TCR CDR3. TCRdb called the multiplex PCR reads again in MiXCR, with one record for every CDR3 protein. This table has more than 45,000 distinct CDR3 sequences, roughly 49% appearing once. Lactation, pregnancy, other autoimmune disease or uncontrolled infection excluded patients. PBMCs were sourced from around 10 ml fresh peripheral blood. The germline V gene has CDR1 MGHDK and CDR2 SYGVNS. The CDR3 length is 14 residues. With 2 bases removed from V and 11 bases from J, the gap between germline ends came to 17 bases. A word on this clonotype: Its antigen is unidentified.

This receptor was identified in a woman aged 25 to 45 with Graves' ophthalmopathy. The chain recombines TRBV25-1 with TRBJ2-3; D is possibly TRBD2 (6 bases). Sequencing was performed on blood. This CDR3 is CASSEGGKENEQYF. Written as DNA, the CDR3 is TGTGCCAGCAGTGAAGGCGGGAAGGAGAATGAGCAGTATTTT.